This T cell receptor beta chain was observed in a study of cytomegalovirus exposure and HLA in healthy donors. Regarding this clone: Its antigen is unidentified.

The trim removed 0 bases at V and 3 bases at J, leaving 5 bases unmatched. This CDR3 contains 15 residues. Germline values: CDR1 MGHRA, CDR2 YSYEKL. Study observations and caveats: CMV serostatus stood as the only immune exposure information on hand. Researchers catalogued some 160 TCR beta chains as cytomegalovirus-associated.

The primer mix had 60 Vbeta and 13 Jbeta primers. The data were produced by immunoSEQ multiplex PCR, yet TCRdb's version contains in-frame clones alone and is incomplete. The sample holds more than 120,000 clones, 82% seen once. The rearrangement links TRBV4-1 to TRBJ2-7; 7 nucleotides line up with TRBD2. The source of this sequence is a male donor in good health and CMV-seronegative. The specimen was PBMCs. In DNA form, the CDR3 reads TGCGCCAGCAGCCAAGAGGGCGGGAGAAGCTACGAGCAGTACTTC. It yields the protein CASSQEGGRSYEQYF.